Listed below are T cell receptor beta chains from one sample, sequenced in a study of OX40 agonist ivuxolimab in advanced cancers. TCRdb keeps only in-frame clones here, not all; method: immunoSEQ multiplex PCR. The profile shows tens of thousands of clones, 92% of them singletons. Material: CD4+ or CD8+ T cells sorted from blood, obtained in a trial of the OX40 agonist ivuxolimab. The receptor source for this set is an adult with an advanced solid tumor such as melanoma, head and neck, liver or kidney cancer. Each CDR3 is given with its conserved first and last residue. D genes are given only for firm matches. Only part of the rows carry a size: once, few, many, or a class if the clone is expanded.

v_gene	abundance	d_gene	j_gene	CDR3nt	CDR3aa
TRBV6-4	-	TRBD2	TRBJ2-3	TGTGCCAGCAGTCGGGCGGGAGTGACAGATACGCAGTATTTT	CASSRAGVTDTQYF
TRBV10-1	-	TRBD2	TRBJ2-3	TGCGCCAGCAGTGAGTCCGGATCGGCGGGAGGCTTCACAGATACGCAGTATTTT	CASSESGSAGGFTDTQYF
TRBV30	-	-	TRBJ2-7	TGTGCCTGGGAATCGGGTACCTACGAGCAGTACTTC	CAWESGTYEQYF
TRBV18	few	-	TRBJ2-2	TGTGCCAGCTCACCGCGGAGCGGCGGGGAGCTGTTTTTT	CASSPRSGGELFF
TRBV23-1	-	-	TRBJ1-4	TGCGCCAGCAGTCAATTCCCAGGGAACGAGGGTTGTGAAAAACTGTTTTTT	CASSQFPGNEGCEKLFF
TRBV18	-	-	TRBJ1-4	TGTGCCAGCTCACCAGGAGAAAAACTGTTTTTT	CASSPGEKLFF
TRBV29-1	-	-	TRBJ2-2	TGCAGCGCCCTCAGTACCGGGGAGCTGTTTTTT	CSALSTGELFF
TRBV11-3	-	TRBD2	TRBJ2-2	TGTGCCAGCAGGCTTGTGACTAGCGGGATCGGGGAGCTGTTTTTT	CASRLVTSGIGELFF
TRBV19	-	-	TRBJ1-3	TGTGCCAGTAGTACAGGAAACACCATATATTTT	CASSTGNTIYF
TRBV30	-	-	TRBJ1-2	TGTGCCTGGAGTGAAATGGCTGGCTACACCTTC	CAWSEMAGYTF
TRBV11-3	-	TRBD2	TRBJ2-1	TGTGCCAGCAGCGAGTGGACTAGCGGGAGCCATGAGCAGTTCTTC	CASSEWTSGSHEQFF
TRBV10-2	-	-	TRBJ1-1	TGCGCCACGGGTAGGATGAACACTGAAGCTTTCTTT	CATGRMNTEAFF
TRBV2	-	-	TRBJ2-1	TGTGCCAGCAGTGAAGAGGGCAGGGCGTTCGGTGAGCAGTTCTTC	CASSEEGRAFGEQFF
TRBV6-5	-	-	TRBJ1-5	TGTGCCAGCAGTTACGGACTTAATCAGCCCCAGCATTTT	CASSYGLNQPQHF
TRBV27	-	TRBD2	TRBJ2-1	TGTGCCAGCAGTGCCAGGACTAGCGGATACTACAATGAGCAGTTCTTC	CASSARTSGYYNEQFF
TRBV18	-	-	TRBJ1-5	TGTGCCAGCTCACCACCGTCCAGTCGGGACAAAAATCAGCCCCAGCATTTT	CASSPPSSRDKNQPQHF
TRBV5-6	-	-	TRBJ1-2	TGTGCCAGCAGCTTTCCCCTCGGACAGATCAACTATGGCTACACCTTC	CASSFPLGQINYGYTF
TRBV25-1	-	-	TRBJ2-3	TGTGCCAGCAGAAGAGGAGAGTTAGGGGTCGCAGATACGCAGTATTTT	CASRRGELGVADTQYF
TRBV2	-	TRBD1	TRBJ2-5	TGTGCCAGCAGTGATGGGATGGACAGGGGCGAGACCCAGTACTTC	CASSDGMDRGETQYF
TRBV19	-	TRBD1	TRBJ1-3	TGTGCCAGTGGAACAGGGGGCGGACCTGGAAACACCATATATTTT	CASGTGGGPGNTIYF
TRBV12-5	-	-	TRBJ1-5	-	CASGLAQAPDREGQPQHF
TRBV5-6	-	-	TRBJ2-5	TGTGCCAGCAGCAGAGGGACACAAGAGACCCAGTACTTC	CASSRGTQETQYF
TRBV5-1	-	-	TRBJ2-5	TGCGCCAGCAGCCGGGACAACCAAGAGACCCAGTACTTC	CASSRDNQETQYF
TRBV7-6	-	-	TRBJ2-7	TGTGCCAGCAGCCTACAGAACCTTGGCCACGAGCAGTACTTC	CASSLQNLGHEQYF
TRBV19	-	-	TRBJ1-4	TGTGCCAGTAGTATACAGGGAACTAATGAAAAACTGTTTTTT	CASSIQGTNEKLFF
TRBV2	-	-	TRBJ1-1	TGTGCCAGCAGGGAAAGACCCGGCACTGAAGCTTTCTTT	CASRERPGTEAFF
TRBV11-3	-	-	TRBJ2-3	TGTGCCAGCAGCTTAATGGCGGGAGATACGCAGTATTTT	CASSLMAGDTQYF
TRBV6-5	-	TRBD1	TRBJ2-7	TGTGCCAGCAGTTACTACAGGGGTAAGGGTTACGAGCAGTACTTC	CASSYYRGKGYEQYF
TRBV14	few	-	TRBJ1-4	TGTGCCAGCAGCCCGCTGTGGGAAGAGGAAAAACTGTTTTTT	CASSPLWEEEKLFF
TRBV7-8	few	-	TRBJ2-5	TGTGCCAGCAGCTTAGCGTCAGGGTTCACACAAGAGACCCAGTACTTC	CASSLASGFTQETQYF
TRBV6-1	-	TRBD2	TRBJ2-1	TGTGCCAGCAGAATCCTAGCGGCGTACAATGAGCAGTTCTTC	CASRILAAYNEQFF
TRBV5-1	-	TRBD1	TRBJ2-5	TGCGCCAGCACCACCGGACAGGGGGGTGTTGGAGAGACCCAGTACTTC	CASTTGQGGVGETQYF
TRBV19	-	-	TRBJ1-1	TGTGCCAGTAGTCGAACCGGGAACACTGAAGCTTTCTTT	CASSRTGNTEAFF
TRBV29-1	-	-	TRBJ1-4	TGCAGCGTTGAGGGCCAGGGTCATAATGAAAAACTGTTTTTT	CSVEGQGHNEKLFF
TRBV5-1	-	TRBD2	TRBJ2-1	TGCGCCAGCAGTCCCTTTATGACTAGCGGGAGAGGGGATGAGCAGTTCTTC	CASSPFMTSGRGDEQFF
TRBV5-1	few	TRBD1	TRBJ1-4	TGCGCCAGCAGTAATGCCGGGACAGGGAGGGAAAAACTGTTTTTT	CASSNAGTGREKLFF
TRBV11-2	-	-	TRBJ2-3	TGTGCCAGCAGCCGCGGTTTTACAGATACGCAGTATTTT	CASSRGFTDTQYF
TRBV7-2	-	TRBD2	TRBJ2-5	TGTGCCAGCAGCTCACCTAGCGGGAGGGGAGGGACCCAGTACTTC	CASSSPSGRGGTQYF
TRBV23-1	-	TRBD2	TRBJ2-5	TGCGCCAGCAGTCTACTAGCGGGACTTGAGACCCAGTACTTC	CASSLLAGLETQYF
TRBV5-1	few	-	TRBJ1-5	TGCGCCAGCAGCCCGGGACAAGGCAATCAGCCCCAGCATTTT	CASSPGQGNQPQHF
TRBV30	-	-	TRBJ2-1	TGTGCCTGGAGTGTAGGGACTGCTAATCACAATGAGCAGTTCTTC	CAWSVGTANHNEQFF
TRBV18	-	TRBD1	TRBJ1-4	TGTGCCAGCTCACTTCTAAGACTGACAGGGGCCGGAGTCACAACTAATGAAAAACTGTTTTTT	CASSLLRLTGAGVTTNEKLFF
TRBV6-5	-	-	TRBJ1-5	TGTGCCAGCAGTTACCGGCAGGGCGGTCAGCCCCAGCATTTT	CASSYRQGGQPQHF
TRBV6-5	-	-	TRBJ2-7	TGTGCCAGCTTCTCGGGAAGACTGAGCTCCTACGAGCAGTACTTC	CASFSGRLSSYEQYF
TRBV19	-	-	TRBJ1-2	TGTGCCAGTTCCAGACAGGTGGACTATGGCTACACCTTC	CASSRQVDYGYTF
TRBV7-2	once	-	TRBJ2-5	TGTGCCAGCCGGCTGGACCAGGAGACCCAGTACTTC	CASRLDQETQYF
TRBV19	-	TRBD2	TRBJ2-1	TGTGCCAGTAGAATACTAGCGGGGGGATACAATGAGCAGTTCTTC	CASRILAGGYNEQFF
TRBV6-5	-	-	TRBJ2-7	TGTGCCAGCAGTTATCGGACCGGGAAGCCCTACGAGCAGTACTTC	CASSYRTGKPYEQYF
TRBV29-1	-	TRBD1	TRBJ1-2	TGCAGCGACAGGGGTCCTAACTATGGCTACACCTTC	CSDRGPNYGYTF
TRBV7-7	-	-	TRBJ2-1	TGTGCCAGCAGCCAGGCGGGGCAGGACAATGAGCAGTTCTTC	CASSQAGQDNEQFF
TRBV7-2	once	-	TRBJ1-1	TGTGCCAGCAGCTTAGCCAGGCCTAACACTGAAGCTTTCTTT	CASSLARPNTEAFF
TRBV2	few	TRBD1	TRBJ1-5	TGTGCCAGTGGACAGGGCGGGTATCAGCCCCAGCATTTT	CASGQGGYQPQHF
TRBV5-1	-	-	TRBJ2-7	TGCGCCAGCAGCTTGGGAGGGACGAGCTCCTACGAGCAGTACTTC	CASSLGGTSSYEQYF
TRBV2	-	-	TRBJ2-7	TGTGCCAGCAGTGCCCGGAACTACGAGCAGTACTTC	CASSARNYEQYF
TRBV7-9	-	-	TRBJ2-1	TGTGCCAGCAGCTTATATGCGGACTACAATGAGCAGTTCTTC	CASSLYADYNEQFF